The T cell receptor beta chain described here comes from a study of blood T cell repertoires in COVID-19. The V and J ends lost 3 bases and 0 bases respectively, with 12 bases between them. Germline CDR1 is MDHEN and CDR2 is SYDVKM. This CDR3 is 15 amino acids long. Profiled with immunoSEQ multiplex PCR; TCRdb holds only in-frame clones, not every one. This sample yields over 200,000 clones, of which around four fifths are seen a single time; approximately 6% belongs to the top ten. The TCR was taken from a man older than 75 with acute or convalescent COVID-19. Source material: peripheral blood. V usage is TRBV28 and J usage is TRBJ2-7; TRBD1 is a possible D gene (6 bases). In nucleotides, the CDR3 is TGTGCCAGCAGTTTTGGGGGCAGTCTCTCCTACGAGCAGTACTTC. Protein product: CASSFGGSLSYEQYF.